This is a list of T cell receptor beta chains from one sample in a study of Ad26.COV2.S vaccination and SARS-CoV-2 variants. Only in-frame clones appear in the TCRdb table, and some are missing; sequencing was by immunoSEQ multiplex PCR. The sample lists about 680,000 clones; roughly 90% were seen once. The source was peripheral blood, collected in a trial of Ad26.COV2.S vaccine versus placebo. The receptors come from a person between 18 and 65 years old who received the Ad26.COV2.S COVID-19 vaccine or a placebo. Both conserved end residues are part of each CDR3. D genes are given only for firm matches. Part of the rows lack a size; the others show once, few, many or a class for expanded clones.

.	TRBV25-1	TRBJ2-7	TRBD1	CAVGDRDSYEQYF	TGTGCCGTAGGGGACAGGGATAGCTACGAGCAGTACTTC
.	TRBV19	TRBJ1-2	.	CASQGSLYYGYTF	TGTGCCAGCCAGGGGTCACTCTACTATGGCTACACCTTC
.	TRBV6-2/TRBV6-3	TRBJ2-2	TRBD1	CASSYTTGVGKVVNTGELFF	TGTGCCAGCAGTTACACCACAGGGGTTGGAAAAGTTGTGAACACCGGGGAGCTGTTTTTT
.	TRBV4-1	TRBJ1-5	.	CASSQEAPEGGRDQPQHF	TGCGCCAGCAGCCAAGAGGCCCCTGAGGGGGGTAGGGATCAGCCCCAGCATTTT
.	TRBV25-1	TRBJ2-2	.	CASSVRHNTGELFF	TGTGCCAGCAGTGTCCGACATAACACCGGGGAGCTGTTTTTT
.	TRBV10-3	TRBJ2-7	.	CATTRNFYGEQYF	TGTGCCACGACAAGAAACTTTTATGGAGAGCAGTACTTC
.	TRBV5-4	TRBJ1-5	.	CASSLEGFNQPQHF	TGTGCCAGCAGCTTGGAAGGATTCAATCAGCCCCAGCATTTT
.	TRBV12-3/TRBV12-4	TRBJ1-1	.	CASSPPGGTEAFF	TGTGCCAGCAGCCCTCCGGGGGGAACTGAAGCTTTCTTT
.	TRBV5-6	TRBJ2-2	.	CASTFGGELFF	TGTGCCAGCACCTTTGGCGGGGAGCTGTTTTTT
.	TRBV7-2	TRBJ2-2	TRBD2	CASSRGLAGVNGELFF	TGTGCCAGCAGCCGCGGACTAGCGGGAGTCAACGGGGAGCTGTTTTTT
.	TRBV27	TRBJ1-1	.	CASSTSSNTEAFF	TGTGCCAGCAGTACGAGCTCAAACACTGAAGCTTTCTTT
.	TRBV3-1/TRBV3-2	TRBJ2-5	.	CASSQGRRETQYF	TGTGCCAGCAGCCAGGGACGGAGGGAGACCCAGTACTTC
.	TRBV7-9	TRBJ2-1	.	CASKGGAWSNEQFF	TGTGCCAGCAAAGGCGGGGCCTGGAGCAATGAGCAGTTCTTC
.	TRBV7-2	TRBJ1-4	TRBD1	CASSLALRGRYEKLFF	TGTGCCAGCAGCCTCGCCCTCAGGGGGCGATATGAAAAACTGTTTTTT
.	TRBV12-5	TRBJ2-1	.	CASGLDRVGQFF	TGTGCTAGTGGTTTGGATAGGGTTGGGCAGTTCTTC
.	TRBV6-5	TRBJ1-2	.	CASSYSPGKYGYTF	TGTGCCAGCAGTTACTCTCCAGGGAAGTATGGCTACACCTTC
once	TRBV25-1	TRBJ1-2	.	CASSEWETGTDGYTF	TGTGCCAGCAGTGAATGGGAGACCGGGACGGATGGCTACACCTTC